This T cell receptor (beta chain) was documented in a study of blood T cells in healthy people across ages. Study findings and constraints: In long-lived donors, naive CD4+ cell counts and diversity exceeded those of aged donors.

Sample-barcoded 5' priming and a J-beta primer mix drove a second PCR of about 6 to 12 cycles. TCRdb passed the 5' RACE reads through MiXCR, listing each CDR3 protein once. This table holds just under 750,000 distinct CDR3 sequences, 22% found once. Staff drew 8 to 10 milliliters of peripheral blood from each donor. Each sample had at least 6.5 million PBMCs isolated. This clonotype has only a few counts. Its matching antigen is unknown. With 5 bases removed from V and 5 bases from J, the gap between germline ends came to 13 bases. The CDR3 has 14 amino acids. CDR1 and CDR2 (germline): ENHRY, SYGVKD. This TCR was sampled from a man between 65 and 85 years old in good health. This rearrangement joins TRBV10-3 to TRBJ2-1; D is unclear. The specimen was blood. CDR3 protein: CAISSTLENNEQFF. The CDR3 DNA follows: TGTGCCATCAGTTCGACCCTGGAGAACAATGAGCAGTTCTTC.